This T cell receptor (beta chain) was documented in a study of cytomegalovirus exposure and HLA in healthy donors. Overall study results and limits: Only CMV serostatus was available as immune exposure information. Some 150 TCR beta chains were listed as cytomegalovirus-associated. Highly shared variants forming one cluster were likely a sequencing artifact.

As to this clone: Antigen specificity is unknown. At one boundary the junction diverges from the germline segment, which might be a read error.

This PCR relied on a set of 60 Vbeta primers and 13 Jbeta primers. Per the authors' pipeline: Around 11 million shared chains were among the approximately 76 million unique TCR beta chains that a later analysis counted. The method was immunoSEQ multiplex PCR; TCRdb's version includes in-frame clones alone and lacks a portion of them. V and J calls and clone size are given by that table; D and trimming were obtained from the DNA. The sample holds around 120,000 clones. Per the germline V gene, CDR1 is SNHLY and CDR2 is FYNNEI. This CDR3 comprises 16 residues. The sequence derives from a man aged 18 to 29 in good health and CMV-seronegative. The chain carries TRBV2 and TRBJ1-6; 10 bases match TRBD1. The sequenced sample consisted of PBMCs. The CDR3 nucleotides read TGTGCCAGCACTGAACCCGGGACAGGGGATAGGTCACCCCTCCACTTT. Its protein product is CASTEPGTGDRSPLHF.